Below, one T cell receptor beta chain is given with its context. Its specificity is unknown. PCR used 60 Vbeta primers and 13 Jbeta primers. Here immunoSEQ multiplex PCR was the method, and the copy in TCRdb shows in-frame clones only, minus some. The table has some 88,000 clones, about 60% seen once. This specimen comes from a study of cytomegalovirus exposure and HLA in healthy donors. Study-level results: Altogether, 164 TCR beta chains were recorded as cytomegalovirus-associated. Some highly shared sequence variants likely arose as a pipeline artifact. In a later analysis, at a false discovery rate of 0.05, fewer than 20,000 TCR beta sequences were associated with HLA alleles.

The CDR3 loop spans 12 amino acids. The trim removed 4 bases at V and 12 bases at J, leaving 3 bases unmatched. The V gene's germline CDR1 is LNHDA and CDR2 SQIVND (reference sequence). This receptor was identified in a woman between 25 and 40 years old in good health and CMV-seronegative. Material for sequencing was PBMCs. V usage is TRBV19 and J usage is TRBJ2-1, with 10 bases identical to TRBD2. DNA of the CDR3: TGTGCCAGTAGTAAGCGGGGGGGCGGGCAGTTCTTC. Its protein is CASSKRGGGQFF.